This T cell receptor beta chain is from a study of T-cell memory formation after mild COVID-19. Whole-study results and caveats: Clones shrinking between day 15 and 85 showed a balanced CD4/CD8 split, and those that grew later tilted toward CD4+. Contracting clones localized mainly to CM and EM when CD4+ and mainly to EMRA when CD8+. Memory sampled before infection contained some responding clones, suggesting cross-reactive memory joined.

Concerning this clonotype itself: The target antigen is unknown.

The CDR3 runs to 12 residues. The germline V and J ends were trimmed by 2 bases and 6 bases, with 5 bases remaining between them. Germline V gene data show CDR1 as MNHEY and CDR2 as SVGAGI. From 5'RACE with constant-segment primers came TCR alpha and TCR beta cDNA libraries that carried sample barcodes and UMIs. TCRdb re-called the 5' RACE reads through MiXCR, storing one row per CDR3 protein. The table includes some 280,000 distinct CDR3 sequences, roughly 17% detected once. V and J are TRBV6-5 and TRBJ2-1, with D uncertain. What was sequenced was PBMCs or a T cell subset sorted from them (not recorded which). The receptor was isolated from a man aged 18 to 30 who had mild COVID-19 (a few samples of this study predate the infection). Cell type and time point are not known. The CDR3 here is CASSYRPNEQFF. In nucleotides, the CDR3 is TGTGCCAGCAGTTACAGGCCCAATGAGCAGTTCTTC.